These 17 T cell receptor beta chains were all obtained from the same sample, sequenced in a study of early T cells in non-severe SARS-CoV-2 infection. TCRdb reanalysed the 5' RACE reads using MiXCR and keeps one entry per CDR3 protein. The sample lists 98,000 or so distinct CDR3 sequences; around 10% were seen once. The specimen sequenced was whole blood. The receptors derive from an adult who was a healthcare worker with PCR-confirmed SARS-CoV-2 infection or an uninfected control (not recorded which).

This clonotype was counted many times. The CDR3 loop is CASSLLGGELFF. CDR3 sequence (DNA): TGTGCCAGCAGCCTCCTAGGTGGGGAGCTGTTTTTT. This rearrangement joins TRBV7-3 to TRBJ2-2; D gene uncertain. The CDR3 runs to 12 residues. V was pared by 5 bases and J by 8 bases, with 9 bases between. The germline CDR1 and CDR2 sequences are SGHTA and FQGTGA.

The rearrangement joins TRBV11-2 to TRBJ1-6; 8 bases line up with TRBD1. This CDR3 has 15 residues. J was trimmed by 7 bases and V by 5 bases; bases with no gene match: 7. Germline CDR1 reads SGHAT; CDR2 reads FQNNGV. In nucleotides, the CDR3 is TGTGCCAGCAGCGCAGGGGGCGCAAGAAATTCACCCCTCCACTTT. It is translated as CASSAGGARNSPLHF. The full variable domain, in which reference TRBV11-2 and TRBJ1-6 provide the parts outside the CDR3, is EAGVAQSPRYKIIEKRQSVAFWCNPISGHATLYWYQQILGQGPKLLIQFQNNGVVDDSQLPKDRFSAERLKGVDSTLKIQPAKLEDSAVYLCASSAGGARNSPLHFGNGTRLTVT.

In its sample, this clonotype was seen many times. This chain connects TRBV24-1 to TRBJ2-5; no reliable D call. V lost 2 bases and J lost 5, with 14 bases in between. The CDR3 extends over 15 amino acids. The V gene's germline CDR1 is KGHDR and CDR2 SFDVKD. CDR3 region: CATSDSSRDEETQYF. DNA of the CDR3: TGTGCCACCAGTGATTCTTCACGAGACGAGGAGACCCAGTACTTC.

V and J are TRBV7-2 and TRBJ2-2, with 7 nucleotides matching TRBD2. J gave up 1 base and V 3 bases, and 2 bases lay outside the gene matches. The germline V gene encodes CDR1 SGHTA and CDR2 FQGNSA. CDR3 size: 15 residues. The CDR3, as DNA: TGTGCCAGCAGCTTGGGACTATTGAACACCGGGGAGCTGTTTTTT. Its translation is CASSLGLLNTGELFF.

At least ten counts were recorded for this clonotype. The chain recombines TRBV30 with TRBJ2-3; D gene ambiguous. The CDR3 totals 12 residues. Trimming left V 1 base short and J 6 bases short, with 8 bases between. Germline CDR1 GTSNPN, CDR2 SVGIG (reference sequence). This CDR3 is CAWSALGDTQYF. CDR3 bases: TGTGCCTGGAGTGCTCTCGGGGATACGCAGTATTTT.

This clonotype was recorded a few times. The rearrangement uses TRBV4-2 and TRBJ2-5, with D hard to call. The CDR3 totals 14 residues. Per germline, CDR1 LGHNA and CDR2 YNFKEQ. Trimming took off 1 base at V and 5 bases at J, with 11 bases between the two ends. CDR3: CASSQAGEAETQYF. CDR3 DNA sequence: TGTGCCAGCAGCCAAGCGGGCGAGGCGGAGACCCAGTACTTC.

This chain links TRBV7-6 with TRBJ1-1; D is ambiguous. The ends were cut back, 1 base at V and 11 bases at J, with 14 bases in the middle. This CDR3 spans 13 amino acids. Germline V gives CDR1 SGHVS, CDR2 FNYEAQ. This CDR3 reads CASSLGGLPEAFF. In DNA form, the CDR3 reads TGTGCCAGCAGCTTAGGGGGTCTCCCCGAGGCTTTCTTT.

CDR3: CSLLAFSTDTQYF. Here the CDR3 DNA reads TGCAGCCTTCTAGCGTTCTCCACAGATACGCAGTATTTT. V and J are TRBV29-1 and TRBJ2-3, with D possibly being TRBD2 (6 bases). V was trimmed by 8 bases and J by 2 bases, leaving 14 bases between them. CDR3 length: 13 amino acids. CDR1 is SQVTM and CDR2 is ANQGSEA in the germline V gene.

This chain uses TRBV12-5 with TRBJ1-3; TRBD1 agrees at 7 bases. The CDR3 runs 19 residues. Germline CDR1 and CDR2: LGHNT and FRNRAP. V lost 1 base and J lost 0; bases outside the gene matches: 12. Here the CDR3 reads CASGLAEKGAFYSGNTIYF. CDR3 DNA: TGTGCTAGTGGTTTGGCAGAAAAGGGGGCCTTTTACTCTGGAAACACCATATATTTT.

This clonotype showed up just a few times. V gene TRBV12-5 combines with J gene TRBJ1-5; D remains ambiguous. Trimming left V 2 bases short and J 6 bases short, with 5 bases between. In germline, CDR1 is LGHNT, CDR2 FRNRAP. The CDR3 is 12 amino acids. The CDR3 loop reads CASGLQSQPQHF. The CDR3 nucleotides are TGTGCTAGTGGTTTGCAGAGTCAGCCCCAGCATTTT.

This clonotype was recorded a few times. This chain uses TRBV6-5 with TRBJ2-3; a weak D match, TRBD2 (5 bases). The CDR3 consists of 15 residues. CDR1 is MNHEY, CDR2 SVGAGI, per germline. V was clipped by 0 bases and J by 1 base, with 8 bases between them. DNA for the CDR3: TGTGCCAGCAGTTACTCGGAGGTTGGCACAGATACGCAGTATTTT. Its translation is CASSYSEVGTDTQYF.

The rearrangement joins TRBV2 to TRBJ2-3; TRBD2 is a possible D gene (6 bases). V gave up 8 bases and J gave up 6 bases, with 15 bases separating them. Germline V gene data show CDR1 as SNHLY and CDR2 as FYNNEI. The CDR3 is made up of 13 amino acids. This CDR3 is CASRDSREDTQYF. CDR3 in DNA: TGTGCCAGCCGGGACTCACGGGAGGATACGCAGTATTTT.

This clonotype was detected ten times or more. The chain carries TRBV7-9 and TRBJ1-4, with TRBD1 matching 8 bases. The germline V gene encodes CDR1 SEHNR and CDR2 FQNEAQ (reference sequence). V shed 2 bases and J 6 bases; nucleotides not matched to a gene: 5. This CDR3 has 15 residues. In DNA, the CDR3 is TGTGCCAGCAGCTTAAATACAGGGGGATATGAAAAACTGTTTTTT. As protein: CASSLNTGGYEKLFF.

The chain combines TRBV5-4 with TRBJ1-1; no definite D call. Germline assignment: CDR1 SGHNT and CDR2 YYREEE (reference sequence). V was pared by 4 bases and J by 5 bases, with 12 bases between. The CDR3 totals 13 residues. The CDR3 sequence: CASSPQSRTEAFF. CDR3 sequence (DNA): TGTGCCAGCAGCCCCCAGTCCCGTACTGAAGCTTTCTTT.

This clonotype showed up many times. The CDR3 loop is CSARREGGEKLFF. CDR3 bases: TGCAGTGCTAGACGTGAGGGTGGCGAAAAACTGTTTTTT. The chain combines TRBV20-1 with TRBJ1-4; no clear D. Germline V gene lookup returns CDR1 DFQATT and CDR2 SNEGSKA (reference sequence). Trimming removed 2 bases from V and 8 bases from J, with 12 bases in between. The CDR3 contains 13 residues.

This clonotype was seen more than once but under ten times. This chain joins TRBV6-1 and TRBJ2-1; D possibly matches TRBD1 or TRBD2 (5 bases each). The CDR3 has 17 residues. Per the germline V gene, CDR1 is MNHNS and CDR2 is SASEGT. The V end was cut by 5 bases, the J end by 0 bases, with 17 bases between. CDR3 nucleotide sequence: TGTGCCAGCAGTTACCGGGACGGCTCAAGCTCCTACAATGAGCAGTTCTTC. This gives the protein CASSYRDGSSSYNEQFF.

This clonotype was recorded at least ten times. The chain combines TRBV5-4 with TRBJ2-2, with 7 bases fitting TRBD2. Trimming took 5 bases from V and 0 from J; bases not matched to a gene: 7. Germline CDR1 reads SGHNT; CDR2 reads YYREEE (reference sequence). There are 16 residues in the CDR3. CDR3 nucleotides: TGTGCCAGCAGAGGGATGGGACTAACGAACACCGGGGAGCTGTTTTTT. Residues: CASRGMGLTNTGELFF.